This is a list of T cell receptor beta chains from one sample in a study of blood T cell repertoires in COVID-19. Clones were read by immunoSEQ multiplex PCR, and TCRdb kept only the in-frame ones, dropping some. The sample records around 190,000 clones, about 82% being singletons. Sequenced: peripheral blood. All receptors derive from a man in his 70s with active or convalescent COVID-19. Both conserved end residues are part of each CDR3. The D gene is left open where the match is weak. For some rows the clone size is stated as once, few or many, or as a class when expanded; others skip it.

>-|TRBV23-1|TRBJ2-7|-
CASSQTQGMLSYEQYF
TGCGCCAGCAGTCAAACTCAGGGGATGCTATCCTACGAGCAGTACTTC
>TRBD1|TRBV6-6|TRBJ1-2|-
CASSVTGERGYTF
TGTGCCAGCAGTGTGACAGGGGAGAGGGGCTACACCTTC
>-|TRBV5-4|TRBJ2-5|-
CASSLDQGRETQYF
TGTGCCAGCAGCTTGGACCAGGGGCGCGAGACCCAGTACTTC
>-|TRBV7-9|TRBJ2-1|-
CASSLRGNPYNEQFF
TGTGCCAGCAGCTTACGAGGGAACCCCTACAATGAGCAGTTCTTC
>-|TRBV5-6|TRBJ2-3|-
CASSPDRPTDTQYF
TGTGCCAGCAGCCCGGACAGACCCACAGATACGCAGTATTTT
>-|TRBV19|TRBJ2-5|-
CASSVKLHQTQYF
TGTGCCAGTAGTGTTAAACTACATCAGACCCAGTACTTC
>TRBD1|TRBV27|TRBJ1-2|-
CASSRAGTGDGYTF
TGTGCCAGCAGTAGAGCGGGGACAGGGGATGGCTACACCTTC
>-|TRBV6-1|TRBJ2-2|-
CASSEQGWGRSNTGELFF
TGTGCCAGCAGTGAACAGGGATGGGGGCGATCGAACACCGGGGAGCTGTTTTTT
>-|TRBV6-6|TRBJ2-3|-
CASSSLSVGDTQYF
TGTGCCAGCAGTTCCCTTAGCGTGGGAGATACGCAGTATTTT
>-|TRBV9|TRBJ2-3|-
CASSVEDSGTDTQYF
TGTGCCAGCAGCGTAGAAGACTCGGGCACAGATACGCAGTATTTT
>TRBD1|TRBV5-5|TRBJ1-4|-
CASSYQGVEEKLFF
TGTGCCAGCAGCTATCAGGGGGTTGAAGAAAAACTGTTTTTT
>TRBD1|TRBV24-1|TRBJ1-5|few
CATSETGGELSNQPQHF
TGTGCCACCAGTGAAACAGGGGGCGAGTTGAGCAATCAGCCCCAGCATTTT
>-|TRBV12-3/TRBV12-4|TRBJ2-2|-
CASSYYTGELFF
TGTGCCAGCAGCTATTACACCGGGGAGCTGTTTTTT
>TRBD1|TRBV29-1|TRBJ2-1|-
CSVVRDRGTQQFF
TGCAGCGTCGTCAGGGACAGGGGAACACAGCAGTTCTTC